A selection of T cell receptor beta chains follows, all from one sample in a study of blood T cell repertoires in COVID-19. Some clones are missing from TCRdb's copy, which holds only in-frame ones; the method was immunoSEQ multiplex PCR. The sample holds more than 15,000 clones, nearly 90% seen once. The source material was peripheral blood. These receptors all stem from a man in his forties or fifties with active COVID-19. Each CDR3 is given with its conserved first and last residue. D genes are given only for firm matches. Clone size is stated in some rows and not others, as once, few, many or a class when expanded.

-	TRBV9	TRBD1	TRBJ2-1	CASSQPGQPYNEQFF	TGTGCCAGCAGCCAACCGGGACAGCCCTACAATGAGCAGTTCTTC
-	TRBV13	TRBD1	TRBJ1-3	CASSRTGTGNTIYF	TGTGCCAGCAGCCGAACAGGGACAGGGAACACCATATATTTT
-	TRBV7-8	TRBD2	TRBJ2-1	CASSPRTSGSANEQFF	TGTGCCAGCAGCCCCCGGACTAGCGGGAGTGCGAATGAGCAGTTCTTC
-	TRBV5-1	-	TRBJ2-7	CASSYSDGYEQYF	TGCGCCAGCAGCTATAGCGACGGGTATGAGCAGTACTTC
-	TRBV7-6	-	TRBJ2-1	CASSLGGLNEQFF	TGTGCCAGCAGCTTAGGTGGCCTTAATGAGCAGTTCTTC
-	TRBV6-6	TRBD1	TRBJ2-2	CASSRSGTGGTGELFF	TGTGCCAGCAGTCGATCCGGGACAGGGGGCACCGGGGAGCTGTTTTTT
-	TRBV3-1/TRBV3-2	TRBD1	TRBJ1-1	CASSLTGTEAFF	TGTGCCAGCAGCCTGACAGGGACTGAAGCTTTCTTT
-	TRBV7-2	-	TRBJ2-3	CASSLRRGPGRGVTDTQYF	TGTGCCAGCAGCTTAAGGAGGGGACCGGGCCGAGGGGTCACAGATACGCAGTATTTT
-	TRBV18	TRBD2	TRBJ2-3	CASSRAAGATDTQYF	TGTGCCAGCTCACGGGCGGCGGGAGCAACAGATACGCAGTATTTT
-	TRBV7-9	-	TRBJ2-7	CASSLVNLRQAYEQYF	TGTGCCAGCAGCTTAGTAAACCTCCGGCAGGCCTACGAGCAGTACTTC
-	TRBV13	TRBD2	TRBJ2-7	CASSLMLAGGYEQYF	TGTGCCAGCAGCTTGATGCTAGCGGGAGGCTACGAGCAGTACTTC
-	TRBV6-2/TRBV6-3	TRBD1	TRBJ1-2	CASSYSTGALHGYTF	TGTGCCAGCAGTTACTCGACAGGGGCACTCCATGGCTACACCTTC
-	TRBV7-3	TRBD2	TRBJ2-2	CASSSGLSYTGELFF	TGTGCCAGCAGCTCGGGACTATCCTACACCGGGGAGCTGTTTTTT
-	TRBV3-1/TRBV3-2	TRBD2	TRBJ2-3	CASSLRLAGVGTDTQYF	TGTGCCAGCAGCCTCCGACTAGCGGGAGTCGGCACAGATACGCAGTATTTT
-	TRBV5-5	-	TRBJ2-3	CASSLHHRGGDTQYF	TGTGCCAGCAGCTTGCATCACCGAGGGGGAGATACGCAGTATTTT
-	TRBV5-4	TRBD1	TRBJ1-2	CASSLLSTGGNGYTF	TGTGCCAGCAGCCTCCTATCGACAGGGGGAAATGGCTACACCTTC
-	TRBV9	-	TRBJ2-3	CASSVNPRTSTDTQYF	TGTGCCAGCAGCGTAAATCCCCGGACTAGCACAGATACGCAGTATTTT
-	TRBV18	TRBD1	TRBJ1-4	CASSPGTGRGEKLFF	TGTGCCAGCTCACCGGGGACAGGGAGGGGTGAAAAACTGTTTTTT
-	TRBV6-5	-	TRBJ1-5	CASCQGRNQPQHF	TGTGCCAGCTGCCAGGGAAGGAATCAGCCCCAGCATTTT
-	TRBV9	TRBD1	TRBJ2-1	CASSPQGSSYNEQFF	TGTGCCAGCAGTCCACAGGGGAGCTCCTACAATGAGCAGTTCTTC
-	TRBV5-5	-	TRBJ1-1	CASSLGANTEAFF	TGTGCCAGCAGCTTGGGAGCGAACACTGAAGCTTTCTTT
-	TRBV7-8	TRBD1	TRBJ1-2	CASRRDRASGGYTF	TGTGCCAGCCGAAGGGACAGGGCGTCCGGGGGCTACACCTTC
-	TRBV21-1	-	TRBJ1-5	CASSKVPPQTDQPQHF	TGTGCCAGCAGCAAAGTACCCCCCCAGACAGATCAGCCCCAGCATTTT
medium-sized	TRBV7-9	-	TRBJ1-1	CASSLVPGVNTEAFF	TGTGCCAGCAGCTTAGTTCCAGGGGTGAACACTGAAGCTTTCTTT
once	TRBV18	-	TRBJ2-3	CASSPLHSTDTQYF	TGTGCCAGCTCACCACTCCATAGCACAGATACGCAGTATTTT
-	TRBV7-9	TRBD2	TRBJ2-1	CASSPSILAGESSYNEQFF	TGTGCCAGCAGCCCTAGCATACTAGCGGGAGAGAGCTCCTACAATGAGCAGTTCTTC
-	TRBV15	-	TRBJ2-7	CATSIPGGSSYEQYF	TGTGCCACCAGTATCCCAGGGGGGTCCTCCTACGAGCAGTACTTC
-	TRBV11-3	TRBD2	TRBJ2-2	CASSATPGTSGRVGELFF	TGTGCCAGCAGCGCAACTCCCGGGACTAGCGGGAGAGTCGGGGAGCTGTTTTTT
-	TRBV7-2	-	TRBJ2-7	CASSLAGLDNEQYF	TGTGCCAGCAGCTTAGCGGGGCTAGATAACGAGCAGTACTTC
-	TRBV28	TRBD2	TRBJ2-7	CASRSGTSGRLYEQYF	TGTGCCAGCAGATCCGGGACTAGCGGGAGGCTCTACGAGCAGTACTTC
-	TRBV2	TRBD1	TRBJ2-1	CASKRTGVVQQFF	TGTGCCAGCAAACGGACAGGGGTAGTACAGCAGTTCTTC
-	TRBV5-5	TRBD1	TRBJ2-7	CASRGQGYSYEQYF	TGTGCCAGCAGGGGACAGGGATATTCCTACGAGCAGTACTTC
-	TRBV7-2	-	TRBJ2-3	CASSSQGTDTQYF	TGTGCCAGCAGCTCGCAGGGAACAGATACGCAGTATTTT
-	TRBV27	-	TRBJ1-1	CASSLSFGHMNTEAFF	TGTGCCAGCAGTTTATCTTTCGGACACATGAACACTGAAGCTTTCTTT
few	TRBV9	-	TRBJ1-2	CASKPRGSGYGYTF	TGTGCCAGCAAGCCCCGGGGGTCGGGCTATGGCTACACCTTC
-	TRBV19	-	TRBJ1-5	CASSIARGRVEPQHF	TGTGCCAGTAGTATAGCCAGGGGCCGTGTGGAGCCCCAGCATTTT
-	TRBV6-1	-	TRBJ1-6	CASSEGAGNSPLHF	TGTGCCAGCAGTGAGGGGGCAGGGAATTCACCCCTCCACTTT
-	TRBV19	-	TRBJ2-3	CASSIVNTDTQYF	TGTGCCAGTAGTATAGTAAACACAGATACGCAGTATTTT
few	TRBV10-2	-	TRBJ1-5	CASMGQGTHQPQHF	TGCGCCAGCATGGGGCAGGGGACCCATCAGCCCCAGCATTTT
-	TRBV2	TRBD1	TRBJ2-3	CASSGNRGPTDTQYF	TGTGCCAGCAGTGGGAACAGGGGGCCCACAGATACGCAGTATTTT
-	TRBV4-2	-	TRBJ1-2	CASSRDTANIGTAYGYTF	TGTGCCAGCAGCCGGGACACAGCGAACATCGGTACTGCCTATGGCTACACCTTC
-	TRBV5-1	TRBD1	TRBJ2-1	CASSLFRTGIDNEQFF	TGCGCCAGCAGCTTATTCAGGACAGGGATAGACAATGAGCAGTTCTTC
-	TRBV19	-	TRBJ1-5	CASSPGFTSNQPQHF	TGTGCCAGTAGCCCAGGGTTTACTAGCAATCAGCCCCAGCATTTT
-	TRBV10-3	TRBD1	TRBJ2-7	CAITGTGNGGEQYF	TGTGCCATCACAGGGACAGGGAACGGCGGGGAGCAGTACTTC
-	TRBV6-5	TRBD1	TRBJ1-1	CASSRRTGRITEAFF	TGTGCCAGCAGCCGCCGGACAGGGAGGATCACTGAAGCTTTCTTT
-	TRBV7-3	-	TRBJ1-1	CASSIQMNTEAFF	TGTGCCAGCAGCATACAGATGAACACTGAAGCTTTCTTT
-	TRBV29-1	-	TRBJ1-1	CSVGEGGWTEAFF	TGCAGCGTTGGAGAGGGGGGTTGGACTGAAGCTTTCTTT
-	TRBV9	-	TRBJ2-3	CASSVAGLNTDTQYF	TGTGCCAGCAGCGTAGCAGGACTAAACACAGATACGCAGTATTTT
-	TRBV14	-	TRBJ2-4	CASSQGTLKNIQYF	TGTGCCAGCAGTCAGGGGACGCTCAAAAACATTCAGTACTTC
-	TRBV7-2	-	TRBJ2-2	CASSLWGPNTGELFF	TGTGCCAGCAGCTTGTGGGGCCCGAACACCGGGGAGCTGTTTTTT
-	TRBV7-9	-	TRBJ1-4	CASSPPRLATNEKLFF	TGTGCCAGCAGCCCGCCCAGGCTCGCAACTAATGAAAAACTGTTTTTT